This T cell receptor beta chain originates from a study of human T cells and chemical hapten exposure. Whole-study findings and limits: Donors' alopecia may make their immune response differ from healthy people's.

V was trimmed by 3 bases and J by 6 bases, leaving 17 bases between them. From germline, CDR1 is SGHTA and CDR2 FQGNSA. This CDR3 has 15 amino acids. Details on this clonotype: Its cognate antigen is unknown.

The time point was: patch test 2, 6 weeks after DPC sensitization. Treatment meaning: therapeutic diphenylcyclopropenone sensitization with weekly scalp DPC. The library tagged each cDNA molecule with unique molecular identifiers. TCRdb reanalysed the RACE reads using MiXCR and keeps one entry per CDR3 protein. The sample has tens of thousands of distinct CDR3 sequences; 8.5% are singletons. The material was whole blood, obtained in connection with sensitization to the hapten diphenylcyclopropenone (DPC). The chain is built from TRBV7-2 and TRBJ1-1; D is perhaps TRBD1 (5 bases). The receptor's source is a woman aged 45-60 years with alopecia areata. Some clones in this sample may be carry-over from other donors' samples. In DNA form, the CDR3 reads TGTGCCAGCAGCTTCGAGGGGCGTTGTGGCTCTGAAGCTTTCTTT. Its translation: CASSFEGRCGSEAFF.